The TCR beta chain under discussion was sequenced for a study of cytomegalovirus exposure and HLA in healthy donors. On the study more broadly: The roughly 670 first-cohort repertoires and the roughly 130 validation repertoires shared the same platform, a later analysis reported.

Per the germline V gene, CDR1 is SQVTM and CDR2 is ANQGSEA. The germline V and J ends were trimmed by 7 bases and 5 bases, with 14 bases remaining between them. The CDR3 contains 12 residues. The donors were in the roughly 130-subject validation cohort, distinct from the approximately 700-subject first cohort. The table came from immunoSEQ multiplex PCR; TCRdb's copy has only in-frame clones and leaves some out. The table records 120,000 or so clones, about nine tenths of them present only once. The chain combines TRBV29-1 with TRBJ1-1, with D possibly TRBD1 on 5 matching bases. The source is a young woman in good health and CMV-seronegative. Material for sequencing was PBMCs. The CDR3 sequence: CSGLGEGTEAFF. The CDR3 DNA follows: TGCAGCGGGCTAGGGGAGGGGACTGAAGCTTTCTTT.